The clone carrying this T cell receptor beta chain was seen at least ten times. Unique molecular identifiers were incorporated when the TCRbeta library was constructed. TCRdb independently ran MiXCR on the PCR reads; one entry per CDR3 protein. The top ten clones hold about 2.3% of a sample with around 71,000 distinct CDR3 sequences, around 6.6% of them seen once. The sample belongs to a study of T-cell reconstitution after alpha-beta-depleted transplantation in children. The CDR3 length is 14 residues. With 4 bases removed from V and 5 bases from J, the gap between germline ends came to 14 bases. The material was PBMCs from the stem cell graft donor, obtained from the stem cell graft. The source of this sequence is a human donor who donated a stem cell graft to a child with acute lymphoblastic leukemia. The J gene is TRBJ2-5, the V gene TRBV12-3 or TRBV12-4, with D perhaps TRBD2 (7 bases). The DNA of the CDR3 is TGTGCCAGCAGTTATCGGGGGGCTGGGGAGACCCAGTACTTC. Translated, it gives CASSYRGAGETQYF.